This record concerns one T cell receptor beta chain sequence. Its specificity is unknown. V was pared by 5 bases and J by 9 bases, with 14 bases between. There are 13 residues in the CDR3. Germline CDR1 reads SGHNT; CDR2 reads YENEEA. The data were taken from a study of CD8+ T cells in alopecia areata. Study background: Among treated patients, severity was scored by affected scalp area percentage.

Study-wide findings and caveats: An increase in clonality over normal scalp was evident in lesional scalp, especially alopecia totalis/universalis. On tofacitinib, scalp and blood still held many of the expanded lesional clones.

RNA extraction and reverse transcription yielded cDNA as sequencing template. Data came from immunoSEQ multiplex PCR; TCRdb stores just in-frame clones and leaves some out. The repertoire has hundreds of thousands of clones, 45% to 70% of them found once; the top ten carry around 0.84%. The treatment denotes: oral pan-JAK inhibitor, 5-10 mg twice daily. Specimens obtained from alopecia areata patients comprised lesional scalp punch biopsies and peripheral blood. The sample was CD4+ T cells sorted from blood, taken around week 54, from a patient treated with tofacitinib. This clonotype originated in a human donor with alopecia areata. J is TRBJ2-1 and V is TRBV11-3; weak D call: TRBD1 (6 bases). The CDR3 DNA is TGTGCCAGCAGCCGAAAACAGGGAACTGAGCAGTTCTTC. This translates into CASSRKQGTEQFF.